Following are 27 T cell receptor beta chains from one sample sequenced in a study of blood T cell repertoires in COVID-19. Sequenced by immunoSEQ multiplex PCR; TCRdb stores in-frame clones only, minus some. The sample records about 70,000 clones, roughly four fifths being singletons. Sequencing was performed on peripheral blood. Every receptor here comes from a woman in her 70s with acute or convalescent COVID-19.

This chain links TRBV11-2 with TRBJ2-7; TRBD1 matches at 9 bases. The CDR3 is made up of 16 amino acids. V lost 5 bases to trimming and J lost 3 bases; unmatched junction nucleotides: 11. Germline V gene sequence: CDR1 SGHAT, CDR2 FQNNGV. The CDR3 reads CASSLTGGSNYYEQYF. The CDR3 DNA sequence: TGTGCCAGCAGCCTGACAGGGGGATCCAATTACTACGAGCAGTACTTC.

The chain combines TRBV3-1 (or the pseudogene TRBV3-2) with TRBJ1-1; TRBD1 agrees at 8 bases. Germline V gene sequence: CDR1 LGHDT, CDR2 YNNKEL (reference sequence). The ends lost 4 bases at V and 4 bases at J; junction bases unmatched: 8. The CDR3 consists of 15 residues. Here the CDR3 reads CASSPRQGTTTEAFF. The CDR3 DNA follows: TGTGCCAGCAGCCCTCGACAGGGGACGACCACTGAAGCTTTCTTT.

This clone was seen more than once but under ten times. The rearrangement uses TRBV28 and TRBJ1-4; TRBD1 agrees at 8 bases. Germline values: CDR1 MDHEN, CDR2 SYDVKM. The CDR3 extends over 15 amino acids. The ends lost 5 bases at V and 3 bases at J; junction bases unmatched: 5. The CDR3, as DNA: TGTGCCAGCAGTCCCTGGACAGGGTCTAATGAAAAACTGTTTTTT. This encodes CASSPWTGSNEKLFF.

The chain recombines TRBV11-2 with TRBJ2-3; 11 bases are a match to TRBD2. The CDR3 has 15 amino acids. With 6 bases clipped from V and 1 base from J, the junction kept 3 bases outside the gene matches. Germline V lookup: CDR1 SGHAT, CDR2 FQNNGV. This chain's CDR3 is CASSHSGGGTDTQYF. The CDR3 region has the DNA TGTGCCAGCAGTCATAGCGGGGGGGGCACAGATACGCAGTATTTT.

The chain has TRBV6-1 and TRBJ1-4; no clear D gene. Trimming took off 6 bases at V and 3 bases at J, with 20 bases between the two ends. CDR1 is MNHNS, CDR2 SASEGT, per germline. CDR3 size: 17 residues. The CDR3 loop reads CASSETASRRANEKLFF. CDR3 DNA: TGTGCCAGCAGCGAAACGGCCTCGAGGAGGGCTAATGAAAAACTGTTTTTT.

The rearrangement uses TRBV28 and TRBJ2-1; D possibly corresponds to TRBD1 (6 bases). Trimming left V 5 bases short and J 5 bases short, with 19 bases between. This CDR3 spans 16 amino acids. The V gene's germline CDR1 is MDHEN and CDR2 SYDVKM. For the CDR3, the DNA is TGTGCCAGCAGTCCCCTGGATGGCCAGGGGCACAATGAGCAGTTCTTC. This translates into CASSPLDGQGHNEQFF.

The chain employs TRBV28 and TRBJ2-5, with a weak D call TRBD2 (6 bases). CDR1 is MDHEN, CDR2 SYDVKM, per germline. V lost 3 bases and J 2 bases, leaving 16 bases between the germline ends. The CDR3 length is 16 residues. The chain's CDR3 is CASSFGWEAWQETQYF. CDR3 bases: TGTGCCAGCAGTTTTGGGTGGGAGGCGTGGCAAGAGACCCAGTACTTC. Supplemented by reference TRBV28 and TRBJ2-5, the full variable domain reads DVKVTQSSRYLVKRTGEKVFLECVQDMDHENMFWYRQDPGLGLRLIYFSYDVKMKEKGDIPEGYSVSREKKERFSLILESASTNQTSMYLCASSFGWEAWQETQYFGPGTRLLVL.

The CDR3 coding sequence is TGTGCCAGCAGTTTATCGAACAGGGCTCAGCCCCAGCATTTT. Residues: CASSLSNRAQPQHF. The chain recombines TRBV28 with TRBJ1-5, with D tentatively TRBD1 (6 bases). V was shortened by 1 base and J by 6 bases, with 10 bases between the two germline ends. CDR3 size: 14 residues. Germline V CDR1 and CDR2: MDHEN, SYDVKM.

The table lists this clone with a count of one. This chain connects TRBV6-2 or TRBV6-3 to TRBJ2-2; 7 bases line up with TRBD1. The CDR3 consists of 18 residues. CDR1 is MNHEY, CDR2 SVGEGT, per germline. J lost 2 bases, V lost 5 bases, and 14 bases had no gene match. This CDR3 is CASSLPLDRLDNTGELFF. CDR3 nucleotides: TGTGCCAGCAGTCTTCCACTGGACAGGCTGGACAACACCGGGGAGCTGTTTTTT.

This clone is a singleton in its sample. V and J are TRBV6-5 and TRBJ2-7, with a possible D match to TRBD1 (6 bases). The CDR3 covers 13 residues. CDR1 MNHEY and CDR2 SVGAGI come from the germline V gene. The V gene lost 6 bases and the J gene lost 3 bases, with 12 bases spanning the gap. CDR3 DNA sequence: TGTGCCAGCAGGAGGACAGTGAGCTACGAGCAGTACTTC. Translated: CASRRTVSYEQYF.

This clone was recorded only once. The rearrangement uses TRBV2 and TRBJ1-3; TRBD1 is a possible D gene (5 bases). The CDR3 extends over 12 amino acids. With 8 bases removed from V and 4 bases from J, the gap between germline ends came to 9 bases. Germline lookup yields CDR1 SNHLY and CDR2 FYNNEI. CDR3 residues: CASSRQGNTIYF. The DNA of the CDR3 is TGTGCCAGCTCTCGACAGGGAAACACCATATATTTT.

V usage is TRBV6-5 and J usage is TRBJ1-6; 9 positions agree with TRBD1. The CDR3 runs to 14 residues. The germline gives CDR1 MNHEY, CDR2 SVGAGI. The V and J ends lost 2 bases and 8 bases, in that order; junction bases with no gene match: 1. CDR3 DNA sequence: TGTGCCAGCAGTTACCGGGACAGGGATTCACCCCTCCACTTT. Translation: CASSYRDRDSPLHF.

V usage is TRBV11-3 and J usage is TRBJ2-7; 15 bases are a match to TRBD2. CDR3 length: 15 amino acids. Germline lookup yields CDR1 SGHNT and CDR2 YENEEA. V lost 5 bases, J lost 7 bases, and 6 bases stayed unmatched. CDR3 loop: CASSPGLAGGLEQYF. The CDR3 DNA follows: TGTGCCAGCAGCCCGGGACTAGCGGGGGGACTGGAGCAGTACTTC.

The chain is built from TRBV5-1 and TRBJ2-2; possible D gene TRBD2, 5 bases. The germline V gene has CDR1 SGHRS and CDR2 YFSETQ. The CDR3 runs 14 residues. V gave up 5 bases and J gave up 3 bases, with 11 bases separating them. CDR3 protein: CASSSDSDTGELFF. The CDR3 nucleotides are TGCGCCAGCAGTTCGGACTCTGACACCGGGGAGCTGTTTTTT.

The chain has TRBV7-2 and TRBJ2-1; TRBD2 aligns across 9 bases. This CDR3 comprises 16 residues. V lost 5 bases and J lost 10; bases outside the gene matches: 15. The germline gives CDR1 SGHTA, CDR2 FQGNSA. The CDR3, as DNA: TGTGCCAGCAGCGTCAGCCGCCAGCGGGGGGTAAGAGAGCAGTTCTTC. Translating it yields CASSVSRQRGVREQFF.

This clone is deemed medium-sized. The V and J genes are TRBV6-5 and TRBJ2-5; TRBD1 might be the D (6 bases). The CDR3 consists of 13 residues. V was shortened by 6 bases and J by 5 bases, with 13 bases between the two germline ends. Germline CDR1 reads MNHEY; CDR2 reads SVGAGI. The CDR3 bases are TGTGCCAGCAGAAGACAGGTCGAGGAGACCCAGTACTTC. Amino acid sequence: CASRRQVEETQYF.

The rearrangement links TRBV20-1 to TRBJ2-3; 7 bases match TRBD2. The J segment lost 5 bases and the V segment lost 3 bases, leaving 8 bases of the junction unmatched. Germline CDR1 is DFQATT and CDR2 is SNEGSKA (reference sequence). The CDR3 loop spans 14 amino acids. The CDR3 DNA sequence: TGCAGTGCTAGTACTCTACGGGGGGTAGATACGCAGTATTTT. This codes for CSASTLRGVDTQYF.

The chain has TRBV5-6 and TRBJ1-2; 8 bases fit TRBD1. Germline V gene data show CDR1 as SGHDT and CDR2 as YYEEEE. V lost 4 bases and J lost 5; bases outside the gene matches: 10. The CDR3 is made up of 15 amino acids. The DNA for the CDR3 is TGTGCCAGCAGCCCAACCGGGACAGGAAATTATGGCTACACCTTC. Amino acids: CASSPTGTGNYGYTF.

The CDR3 sequence: CASSHTGVLRENIQYF. The CDR3 nucleotides are TGTGCCAGCAGCCATACAGGGGTCCTCCGGGAAAACATTCAGTACTTC. The chain is built from TRBV3-1 (or the pseudogene TRBV3-2) and TRBJ2-4; 7 bases match TRBD1. Trimming at V came to 3 bases and at J to 5 bases, leaving 10 bases not matched to a gene. The germline CDR1 and CDR2 sequences are LGHDT and YNNKEL (reference sequence). The CDR3 totals 16 residues.

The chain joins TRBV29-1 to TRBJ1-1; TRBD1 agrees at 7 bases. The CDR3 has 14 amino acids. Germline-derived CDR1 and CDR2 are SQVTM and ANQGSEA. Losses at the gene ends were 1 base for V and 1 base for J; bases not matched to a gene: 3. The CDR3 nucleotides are TGCAGCGTTGAAGCTACAGGGGAGAACACTGAAGCTTTCTTT. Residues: CSVEATGENTEAFF.

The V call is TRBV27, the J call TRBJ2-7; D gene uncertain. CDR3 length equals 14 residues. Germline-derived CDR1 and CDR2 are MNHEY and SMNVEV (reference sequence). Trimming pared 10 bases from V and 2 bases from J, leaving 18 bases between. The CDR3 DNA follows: TGTGCCAACAACGCCCCAGTGCACCCCTACGAGCAGTACTTC. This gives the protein CANNAPVHPYEQYF.

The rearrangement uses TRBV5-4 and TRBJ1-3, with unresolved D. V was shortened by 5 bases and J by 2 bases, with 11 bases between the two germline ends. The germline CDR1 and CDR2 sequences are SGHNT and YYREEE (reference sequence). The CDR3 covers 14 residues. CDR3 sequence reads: CASSFRGAGNTIYF. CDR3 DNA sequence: TGTGCCAGCAGTTTCCGGGGAGCTGGAAACACCATATATTTT. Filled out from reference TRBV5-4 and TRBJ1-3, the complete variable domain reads ETGVTQSPTHLIKTRGQQVTLRCSSQSGHNTVSWYQQALGQGPQFIFQYYREEENGRGNFPPRFSGLQFPNYSSELNVNALELDDSALYLCASSFRGAGNTIYFGEGSWLTVV.

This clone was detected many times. The CDR3 DNA reads as TGTGCCGACGGGGGGGCAGCTACATATAGCAATCAGCCCCAGCATTTT. Its translation: CADGGAATYSNQPQHF. The chain uses TRBV10-3 and TRBJ1-5, with D maybe TRBD1 (6 bases). V lost 11 bases and J 0 bases, leaving 20 bases between the germline ends. The CDR3 loop spans 16 amino acids. Germline values: CDR1 ENHRY, CDR2 SYGVKD.

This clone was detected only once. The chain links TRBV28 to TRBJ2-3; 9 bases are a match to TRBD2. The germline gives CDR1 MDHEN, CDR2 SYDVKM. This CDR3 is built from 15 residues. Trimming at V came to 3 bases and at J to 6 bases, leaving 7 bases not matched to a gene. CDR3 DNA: TGTGCCAGCAGTTTTGCGGGAGGGAGGGTCGATACGCAGTATTTT. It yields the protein CASSFAGGRVDTQYF.

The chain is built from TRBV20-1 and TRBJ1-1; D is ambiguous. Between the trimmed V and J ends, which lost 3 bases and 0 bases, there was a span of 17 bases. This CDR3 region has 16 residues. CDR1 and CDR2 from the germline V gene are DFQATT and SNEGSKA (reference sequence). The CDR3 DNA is TGCAGTGCTAGTCGAAATCGCCAGTTCATGAACACTGAAGCTTTCTTT. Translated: CSASRNRQFMNTEAFF.

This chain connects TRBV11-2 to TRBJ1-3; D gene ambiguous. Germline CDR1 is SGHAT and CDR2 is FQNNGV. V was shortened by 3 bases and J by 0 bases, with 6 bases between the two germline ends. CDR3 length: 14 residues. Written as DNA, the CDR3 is TGTGCCAGCAGCTTCCAGGACTCTGGAAACACCATATATTTT. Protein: CASSFQDSGNTIYF.

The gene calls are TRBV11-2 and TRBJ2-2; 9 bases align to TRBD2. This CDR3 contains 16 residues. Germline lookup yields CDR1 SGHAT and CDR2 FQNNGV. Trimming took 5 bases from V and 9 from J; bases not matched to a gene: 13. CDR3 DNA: TGTGCCAGCAGCCCCCGAGTAGCGGGGGATAGTTGGGAGCTGTTTTTT. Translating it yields CASSPRVAGDSWELFF.